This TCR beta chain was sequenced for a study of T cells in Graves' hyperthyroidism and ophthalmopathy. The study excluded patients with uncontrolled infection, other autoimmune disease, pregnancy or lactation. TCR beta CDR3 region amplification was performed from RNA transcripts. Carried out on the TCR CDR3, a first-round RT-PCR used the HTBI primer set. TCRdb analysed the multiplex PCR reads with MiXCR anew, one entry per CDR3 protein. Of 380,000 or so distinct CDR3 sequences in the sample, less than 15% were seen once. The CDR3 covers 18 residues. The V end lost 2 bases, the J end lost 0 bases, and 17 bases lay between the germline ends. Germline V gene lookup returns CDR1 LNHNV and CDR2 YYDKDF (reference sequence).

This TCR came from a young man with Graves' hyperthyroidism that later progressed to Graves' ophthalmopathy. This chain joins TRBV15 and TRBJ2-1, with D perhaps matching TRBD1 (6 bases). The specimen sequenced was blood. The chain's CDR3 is CATSRPRTALSSYNEQFF. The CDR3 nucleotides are TGTGCCACCAGCAGACCTCGGACAGCACTGAGCTCCTACAATGAGCAGTTCTTC. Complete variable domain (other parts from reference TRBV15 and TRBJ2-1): DAMVIQNPRYQVTQFGKPVTLSCSQTLNHNVMYWYQQKSSQAPKLLFHYYDKDFNNEADTPDNFQSRRPNTSFCFLDIRSPGLGDTAMYLCATSRPRTALSSYNEQFFGPGTRLTVL.